This TCR beta chain appears in the sequencing data of a study of cytomegalovirus exposure and HLA in healthy donors. Overall study findings and caveats: A link between a missense DCLRE1C variant and TCR beta V- and J-gene trimming emerged from a later analysis. After further analysis at a later stage, roughly 15,000 TCR beta sequences were associated with HLA alleles at 0.05 false discovery rate. Overall, 164 TCR beta chains were annotated as cytomegalovirus-associated. A later analysis showed that HLA-associated TCR beta chains had undergone more clonal expansion than equally common others.

The CDR3 consists of 12 residues. Trimming removed 5 bases at V and 3 bases at J, with 11 bases between. Germline V gene data show CDR1 as GTSNPN and CDR2 as SVGIG (reference sequence). Amplification used 60 Vbeta primers and 13 Jbeta primers. Clones were sequenced by immunoSEQ multiplex PCR, and TCRdb holds only the in-frame ones, with some missing. The table records 98,000 or so clones, about three quarters of them present only once. As to this clone: What it recognizes is unknown.

The origin of this receptor is a woman younger than 35 in good health and CMV-seropositive. The sequenced sample consisted of PBMCs. The chain combines TRBV30 with TRBJ2-7; a possible D gene is TRBD1 (6 bases). CDR3 region: CAWGTQGYEQYF. In DNA form, the CDR3 reads TGTGCCTGGGGGACACAGGGCTACGAGCAGTACTTC.